Following are 6 T cell receptor beta chains from one sample sequenced in a study of blood T cells in healthy people across ages. Combining a sample-barcoded 5' primer with a J-beta primer mix, a second PCR ran for about 7 to 12 cycles. TCRdb analysed the 5' RACE reads with MiXCR anew, one entry per CDR3 protein. This table has some 290,000 distinct CDR3 sequences, around 27% appearing once. The sample taken for sequencing was blood. These receptors came from a woman between 65 and 79 years old in good health.

This clonotype was observed a handful of times. This rearrangement joins TRBV28 to TRBJ1-1, with D perhaps TRBD1 (5 bases). Germline assignment: CDR1 MDHEN and CDR2 SYDVKM. This CDR3 is 11 amino acids long. V lost 6 bases and J lost 8, with 10 bases in between. The CDR3 bases are TGTGCCAGCAGACTCGACAGAGAAGCTTTCTTT. Encoded protein: CASRLDREAFF.

This clonotype was seen at least ten times. J is TRBJ1-4 and V is TRBV10-3; the D gene is possibly TRBD1 (6 bases). Per germline, CDR1 ENHRY and CDR2 SYGVKD. The CDR3 length is 13 residues. The germline V and J ends were trimmed by 4 bases and 8 bases, with 11 bases remaining between them. The CDR3 coding sequence is TGTGCCATCAGTGCGGGGGCTGGAGAAAAACTGTTTTTT. Protein product: CAISAGAGEKLFF.

This clonotype came up a few times. V usage is TRBV18 and J usage is TRBJ2-2; D tentatively fits TRBD1 or TRBD2 (5 bases each). Trimming shortened V by 3 bases and J by 0 bases, and 14 bases separated the two germline ends. This CDR3 has 17 amino acids. Looked up from germline, CDR1 is KGHSH and CDR2 is LQKENI. CDR3: CASSPPGPNSNTGELFF. The CDR3 nucleotides read TGTGCCAGCTCACCTCCGGGACCGAACTCGAACACCGGGGAGCTGTTTTTT.

This clonotype was counted only a few times. The rearrangement uses TRBV7-2 and TRBJ1-6; 11 bases fit TRBD1. Germline CDR1 SGHTA, CDR2 FQGNSA. Trimming removed 5 bases from V and 9 bases from J; junction bases left unmatched: 6. This CDR3 is 15 amino acids long. CDR3 sequence: CASSAGTGGSSPLHF. Here the CDR3 DNA reads TGTGCCAGCAGCGCTGGGACAGGGGGGTCTTCACCCCTCCACTTT.

This clonotype was counted only a few times. The genes are TRBV20-1 and TRBJ2-5; 10 bases align to TRBD1. The DNA end is more similar to TRBJ2-7, so the J call may be wrong. Per germline, CDR1 DFQATT and CDR2 SNEGSKA (reference sequence). The CDR3 runs 15 residues. The CDR3 protein is CSAYPPGQGNYEQYF. In nucleotides, the CDR3 is TGCAGTGCTTATCCTCCGGGACAGGGGAATTACGAGCAGTACTTC.

The chain combines TRBV28 with TRBJ1-1, with 8 bases identical to TRBD1. V gave up 7 bases and J gave up 5 bases; unmatched junction bases: 9. CDR1 is MDHEN, CDR2 SYDVKM, per germline. The CDR3 runs 14 residues. This CDR3 reads CASTLDRGKTEAFF. In nucleotides, the CDR3 is TGTGCCAGCACCCTCGACAGGGGAAAGACTGAAGCTTTCTTT.